This TCR beta chain originates from a study of T cell responses to AZD1222 COVID-19 vaccine. There are 14 residues in the CDR3. The J segment lost 7 bases and the V segment lost 5 bases, leaving 5 bases of the junction unmatched. Germline CDR1 LNHDA, CDR2 SQIVND (reference sequence). Profiling relied on immunoSEQ multiplex PCR, and the TCRdb table lists in-frame clones only, not all of them. The profile covers some 120,000 clones, with about 85% appearing a single time and approximately 1.6% taken by the ten largest. The chain is built from TRBV19 and TRBJ1-6; 7 bases are a match to TRBD1. The sequencing used peripheral blood, collected on day 0 of AZD1222 vaccination. The source of this sequence is an adult in good health. CDR3 nucleotides: TGTGCCAGTAGTCCCGGGACAGAGAATTCACCCCTCCACTTT. It specifies CASSPGTENSPLHF. Full variable domain (remainder filled in from reference TRBV19 and TRBJ1-6): DGGITQSPKYLFRKEGQNVTLSCEQNLNHDAMYWYRQDPGQGLRLIYYSQIVNDFQKGDIAEGYSVSREKKESFPLTVTSAQKNPTAFYLCASSPGTENSPLHFGNGTRLTVT.